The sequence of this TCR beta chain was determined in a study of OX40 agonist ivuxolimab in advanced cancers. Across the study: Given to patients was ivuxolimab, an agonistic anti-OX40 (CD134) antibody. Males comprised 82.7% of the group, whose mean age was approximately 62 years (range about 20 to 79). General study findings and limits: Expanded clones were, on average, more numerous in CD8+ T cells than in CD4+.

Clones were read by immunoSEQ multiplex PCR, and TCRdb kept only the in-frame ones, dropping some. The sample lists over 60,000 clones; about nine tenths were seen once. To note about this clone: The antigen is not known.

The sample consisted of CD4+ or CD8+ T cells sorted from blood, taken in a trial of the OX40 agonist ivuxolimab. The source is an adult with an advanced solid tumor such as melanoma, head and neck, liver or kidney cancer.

CDR3 residues: CASSIVLSGFTEAFF. CDR3 DNA sequence: TGTGCCAGTAGTATAGTCCTTTCCGGGTTCACTGAAGCTTTCTTT. The rearrangement links TRBV19 to TRBJ1-1; D is undetermined. V was trimmed by 1 base and J by 4 bases, leaving 13 bases between them. The CDR3 is 15 amino acids. Looked up from germline, CDR1 is LNHDA and CDR2 is SQIVND (reference sequence).